These 18 T cell receptor beta chains originate from one sample sequenced in a study of blood T cells in healthy people across ages. A second PCR of 7 to 11 cycles used a sample-barcoded 5' primer and a J-beta primer mix. TCRdb reprocessed the 5' RACE reads via MiXCR and lists one record per CDR3 protein. The sample lists about 930,000 distinct CDR3 sequences; almost 30% were seen once. These data also featured in a second study, about T cells of mothers and their children.

The sequencing input was blood. All receptors come from a woman aged 40-49 years in good health.

The sample holds one count of this clonotype. The chain recombines TRBV7-8 with TRBJ2-7, with 10 bases fitting TRBD1. Matching the DNA end better, TRBJ2-5 makes the J call doubtful. Looked up from germline, CDR1 is SGHVS and CDR2 is FQNEAQ. CDR3 length: 13 amino acids. The DNA of the CDR3 is TGTGCCAGCGGCACGGACAGGGGGAAGACCCAGTACTTC. Residues: CASGTDRGKTQYF.

The CDR3 region has the DNA TGTGCCAGCAGCGGGGGACTACTGGGTGAGCAGTTCTTC. Encoded protein: CASSGGLLGEQFF. The chain employs TRBV9 and TRBJ2-1; 7 nucleotides align to TRBD2. The V and J ends lost 3 bases and 9 bases, in that order; junction bases with no gene match: 6. The CDR3 runs 13 residues. Germline-derived CDR1 and CDR2 are SGDLS and YYNGEE.

This clonotype came up a few times. The chain couples TRBV7-4 to TRBJ1-6; D perhaps matches TRBD1 (5 bases). The germline CDR1 and CDR2 sequences are SGHVT and SQSDAQ. V was trimmed by 3 bases and J by 7 bases, leaving 22 bases between them. The CDR3 runs 18 residues. CDR3 DNA sequence: TGTGCCAGCAGCTTGCATCCGCGAGGAGGGTACAGGAATTCACCCCTCCACTTT. Its protein product is CASSLHPRGGYRNSPLHF.

This clonotype occurred a few times. The DNA of the CDR3 is TGTGCCAGCAGTGACCCCCGACTAGTGAGGTACAATGAGCAGTACTTC. It is translated as CASSDPRLVRYNEQYF. The rearrangement joins TRBV2 to TRBJ2-5; maybe TRBD2 (6 bases). Germline V gives CDR1 SNHLY, CDR2 FYNNEI. This CDR3 contains 16 residues. V gave up 3 bases and J gave up 11 bases, with 25 bases separating them. The full variable domain, with the rest looked up from reference TRBV2 and TRBJ2-5, is EPEVTQTPSHQVTQMGQEVILRCVPISNHLYFYWYRQILGQKVEFLVSFYNNEISEKSEIFDDQFSVERPDGSNFTLKIRSTKLEDSAMYFCASSDPRLVRYNEQYFGPGTRLLVL.

The V and J genes are TRBV5-1 and TRBJ1-2; TRBD1 matches at 7 bases. This CDR3 contains 17 residues. The ends lost 4 bases at V and 0 bases at J; junction bases unmatched: 12. Germline-derived CDR1 and CDR2 are SGHRS and YFSETQ. The chain's CDR3 is CASSHTPGGIANYGYTF. The CDR3 nucleotides read TGCGCCAGCAGCCACACCCCAGGGGGAATAGCTAACTATGGCTACACCTTC.

Details on this clonotype: A much larger clone differs from this one at a single base, so this may be a read error. J is TRBJ2-1 and V is TRBV5-1, with 8 bases that match TRBD1. This CDR3 has 14 amino acids. CDR1 SGHRS and CDR2 YFSETQ come from the germline V gene. The CDR3 DNA follows: TGCGCCAGCAGCATAGGACAGGGCGGGAATGGGCAGTTCTTC. Its translation is CASSIGQGGNGQFF.

The chain carries TRBV2 and TRBJ1-1, with D hard to call. Trimming shortened V by 2 bases and J by 4 bases, and 17 bases separated the two germline ends. Looked up from germline, CDR1 is SNHLY and CDR2 is FYNNEI. The CDR3 is 16 residues long. DNA of the CDR3: TGTGCCAGCAGTGAAAAGGAGGCTTACCGAGTCACTGAAGCTTTCTTT. Protein sequence: CASSEKEAYRVTEAFF.

The chain couples TRBV15 to TRBJ1-2, with 7 positions matching TRBD1. Germline V lookup: CDR1 LNHNV, CDR2 YYDKDF (reference sequence). There are 15 residues in the CDR3. V lost 5 bases, J lost 4 bases, and 10 bases stayed unmatched. CDR3: CATSLDRAGVYGYTF. The CDR3 coding sequence is TGTGCCACCAGCCTAGACAGGGCGGGTGTCTATGGCTACACCTTC.

The rearrangement links TRBV2 to TRBJ2-2; 7 positions agree with TRBD2. This CDR3 is 15 amino acids long. Germline CDR1 is SNHLY and CDR2 is FYNNEI. V gave up 3 bases and J gave up 6 bases; unmatched junction bases: 7. In nucleotides, the CDR3 is TGTGCCAGCAGTGATATGGGGGGGATCGCCGGGGAGCTGTTTTTT. It yields the protein CASSDMGGIAGELFF.

In this sample, this clonotype turned up many times. The rearrangement joins TRBV20-1 to TRBJ2-1, with D perhaps TRBD1 or TRBD2 (5 bases each). The germline V gene has CDR1 DFQATT and CDR2 SNEGSKA (reference sequence). The length of the CDR3 is 15 residues. Between the trimmed V and J ends, which lost 7 bases and 0 bases, there was a span of 16 bases. This chain's CDR3 is CSGHRQGSSYNEQFF. DNA for the CDR3: TGCAGTGGCCACAGGCAAGGGAGCTCCTACAATGAGCAGTTCTTC.

This clonotype was seen repeatedly, ten times or more. The V gene is TRBV7-2, the J gene TRBJ2-7; the D call may be TRBD1 or TRBD2 (5 bases each). Trimming cost V 6 bases and J 7 bases, with 16 bases left between them. CDR1 and CDR2 (germline): SGHTA, FQGNSA. The CDR3 consists of 13 residues. The CDR3 sequence: CASRYGTTMEQYF. As DNA, the CDR3 is TGTGCCAGCAGATATGGGACGACAATGGAGCAGTACTTC. Using reference TRBV7-2 and TRBJ2-7 for the parts outside the CDR3, the full variable domain is GAGVSQSPSNKVTEKGKDVELRCDPISGHTALYWYRQSLGQGLEFLIYFQGNSAPDKSGLPSDRFSAERTGGSVSTLTIQRTQQEDSAVYLCASRYGTTMEQYFGPGTRLTVT.

The chain uses TRBV9 and TRBJ1-2; maybe TRBD1 (6 bases). The CDR3 length is 14 residues. V was clipped by 3 bases and J by 4 bases, with 13 bases between them. CDR1 SGDLS and CDR2 YYNGEE come from the germline V gene. CDR3 bases: TGTGCCAGCAGCGCCTCAGGGGCCTCCTATGGCTACACCTTC. Amino acid sequence: CASSASGASYGYTF.

This chain connects TRBV30 to TRBJ1-4, with 9 bases matching TRBD1. Germline CDR1 is GTSNPN and CDR2 is SVGIG (reference sequence). There are 15 residues in the CDR3. The trim removed 0 bases at V and 8 bases at J, leaving 7 bases unmatched. The CDR3 region is CAWSVRDRDWEKLFF. The CDR3 DNA sequence: TGTGCCTGGAGTGTCCGGGACAGGGATTGGGAAAAACTGTTTTTT.

This clonotype has a handful of counts. The V gene is TRBV28, the J gene TRBJ2-7, with D perhaps TRBD1 or TRBD2 (5 bases each). V dropped 6 bases and J dropped 4 bases, with 16 bases sitting between them. Germline values: CDR1 MDHEN, CDR2 SYDVKM. CDR3 length equals 14 residues. The CDR3 reads CASRGDRDGYEQYF. The CDR3 DNA is TGTGCCAGCAGGGGGGACCGGGACGGTTACGAGCAGTACTTC.

The chain links TRBV7-8 to TRBJ2-5; TRBD2 agrees at 15 bases. CDR3 length: 18 residues. The germline V gene encodes CDR1 SGHVS and CDR2 FQNEAQ. J lost 2 bases, V lost 1 base, and 5 bases had no gene match. CDR3 loop: CASSLGGLAGGIQETQYF. The DNA of the CDR3 is TGTGCCAGCAGCTTAGGGGGACTAGCGGGGGGAATACAAGAGACCCAGTACTTC.

This clonotype appeared many times. V gene TRBV12-3 or TRBV12-4 combines with J gene TRBJ2-7; 9 bases are shared with TRBD2. This CDR3 has 12 residues. With 4 bases clipped from V and 6 bases from J, the junction kept 1 base outside the gene matches. The CDR3 loop is CASSSSGIEQYF. The CDR3 coding sequence is TGTGCCAGCAGTTCTAGCGGGATCGAGCAGTACTTC.

There are a few counts of this clonotype. The chain carries TRBV7-9 and TRBJ1-3; perhaps TRBD1 as D (5 bases). Trimming shortened V by 5 bases and J by 0 bases, and 11 bases separated the two germline ends. The germline V gene has CDR1 SEHNR and CDR2 FQNEAQ (reference sequence). The CDR3 contains 15 residues. CDR3 nucleotide sequence: TGTGCCAGCAGCCGACAGAGCTTCTCTGGAAACACCATATATTTT. Translation gives CASSRQSFSGNTIYF.

The sample holds a few counts of this clonotype. This chain joins TRBV27 and TRBJ2-1; the match to TRBD2 covers 8 bases. Germline V gene lookup returns CDR1 MNHEY and CDR2 SMNVEV (reference sequence). Losses at the gene ends were 3 bases for V and 10 bases for J; bases not matched to a gene: 2. The CDR3 spans 12 residues. The CDR3 coding sequence is TGTGCCAGCAGTTTCCGGGGGGGAGAGCAGTTCTTC. Translation gives CASSFRGGEQFF.